This passage covers 9 T cell receptor beta chains from one sample sequenced in a study of cytomegalovirus exposure and HLA in healthy donors. With 60 Vbeta and 13 Jbeta primers, the PCR was carried out. Produced via immunoSEQ multiplex PCR; TCRdb's table is partial and in-frame only. The data contain approximately 280,000 clones, more than 80% of them singletons. Sequenced: PBMCs. Receptor source: a middle-aged man in good health and CMV-seropositive.

The gene calls are TRBV7-3 and TRBJ2-7; possibly TRBD2 for D (5 bases). The CDR3 length is 15 residues. Germline CDR1 SGHTA, CDR2 FQGTGA. The V end was cut by 2 bases, the J end by 4 bases, with 15 bases between. The CDR3 loop is CASSLLAAEIYEQYF. The DNA of the CDR3 is TGTGCCAGCAGCTTATTGGCAGCGGAAATTTACGAGCAGTACTTC.

The rearrangement links TRBV6-5 to TRBJ1-5; weak D call: TRBD1 (5 bases). In germline, CDR1 is MNHEY, CDR2 SVGAGI. The CDR3 totals 15 residues. Trimming left V 4 bases short and J 6 bases short, with 16 bases between. CDR3 sequence: CASSSGPLGGQPQHF. As DNA, the CDR3 is TGTGCCAGCAGTTCCGGCCCCCTCGGGGGTCAGCCCCAGCATTTT.

Written as DNA, the CDR3 is TGCAGCTTCTCCTCCGGGACAGGGTACCACGAGCAGTACTTC. Its translation: CSFSSGTGYHEQYF. This chain joins TRBV29-1 and TRBJ2-7; 9 bases are shared with TRBD1. Germline CDR1 SQVTM, CDR2 ANQGSEA. Unmatched junction bases numbered 13, after V lost 8 bases and J lost 5 bases. The CDR3 is 14 residues long.

The chain is built from TRBV14 and TRBJ2-3, with 12 bases identical to TRBD2. CDR3 length: 21 amino acids. Trimming at V came to 0 bases and at J to 0 bases, leaving 13 bases not matched to a gene. Germline assignment: CDR1 SGHDN and CDR2 FVKESK. CDR3 loop: CASSQDRTSGRNIMSTDTQYF. In DNA, the CDR3 is TGTGCCAGCAGCCAAGATAGAACTAGCGGGAGGAACATTATGAGCACAGATACGCAGTATTTT.

The rearrangement uses TRBV12-5 and TRBJ2-5; 14 bases are shared with TRBD2. The V and J ends lost 7 bases and 1 base, in that order; junction bases with no gene match: 5. The CDR3 runs 16 residues. The germline V gene has CDR1 LGHNT and CDR2 FRNRAP. The CDR3 reads CASAGTSGRLQETQYF. CDR3 DNA sequence: TGTGCTAGTGCCGGGACTAGCGGGAGACTCCAAGAGACCCAGTACTTC.

The rearrangement links TRBV6-5 to TRBJ2-7, with a possible D match to TRBD2 (5 bases). Germline-derived CDR1 and CDR2 are MNHEY and SVGAGI. V was cut by 5 bases and J by 3 bases, with 14 bases left in between. CDR3 length: 14 amino acids. As DNA, the CDR3 is TGTGCCAGCAGTCCTGGACGGACTTTCTACGAGCAGTACTTC. Its protein is CASSPGRTFYEQYF.

The CDR3 DNA reads TGTGCCAGCAGTATCGACAGGGGCTATGGCTACACCTTC. Translation gives CASSIDRGYGYTF. The V call is TRBV28, the J call TRBJ1-2; 8 nucleotides line up with TRBD1. V gave up 5 bases and J gave up 4 bases; unmatched junction bases: 3. Germline loops: CDR1 MDHEN, CDR2 SYDVKM. CDR3 length: 13 residues.

The rearrangement uses TRBV6-1 and TRBJ1-1; D ambiguous. The germline V gene encodes CDR1 MNHNS and CDR2 SASEGT. Between the trimmed V and J ends, which lost 2 bases and 1 base, there was a span of 5 bases. The CDR3 loop spans 13 amino acids. As DNA, the CDR3 is TGTGCCAGCAGTGAAATCTCGAACACTGAAGCTTTCTTT. This codes for CASSEISNTEAFF.

The V call is TRBV9, the J call TRBJ1-2; a possible D gene is TRBD1 (6 bases). CDR3 length equals 14 residues. Looked up from germline, CDR1 is SGDLS and CDR2 is YYNGEE. The germline V and J ends were trimmed by 0 bases and 4 bases, with 10 bases remaining between them. This CDR3 is CASSVGDTAYGYTF. The CDR3 DNA reads as TGTGCCAGCAGCGTAGGGGACACGGCCTATGGCTACACCTTC.